This T cell receptor beta chain was recorded in a study of human T cells and chemical hapten exposure. Time point noted: patch test 3, about 24 weeks after DPC sensitization. Stated treatment: therapeutic diphenylcyclopropenone sensitization with weekly scalp DPC. CDR1 SQVTM and CDR2 ANQGSEA come from the germline V gene. Trimming removed 0 bases at V and 2 bases at J, with 11 bases between. The CDR3 is made up of 14 amino acids. A single record per CDR3 protein comes from TCRdb applying MiXCR to the RACE reads. The sample shows approximately 30,000 distinct CDR3 sequences, nearly 6% of them seen only once. This clonotype was seen repeatedly, ten times or more.

The chain combines TRBV29-1 with TRBJ2-7, with a tentative D call TRBD1 (8 bases). The sequence was collected from a man aged 25-45 years with alopecia areata. Some clones in this sample may be carry-over from other donors' samples. The sample in question was whole blood, obtained in connection with sensitization to the hapten diphenylcyclopropenone (DPC). The CDR3 sequence: CSVEDTGGAYEQYF. As DNA, the CDR3 is TGCAGCGTTGAAGACACAGGGGGGGCCTACGAGCAGTACTTC.